The rows below give T cell receptor beta chains drawn from one sample of a study of regulatory T cells in long-lasting Graves disease. TCRdb redid the calling of the multiplex PCR reads with MiXCR, one entry per CDR3 protein. The data show about 470,000 distinct CDR3 sequences, about a fifth seen once. Sequencing used peripheral blood mononuclear cells (PBMCs), obtained when the disease was refractory, from a patient treated with antithyroid drugs. The receptors come from a female donor with Graves disease. CDR3s include the opening cysteine and the closing phenylalanine or tryptophan. The D gene is left open where the match is weak. The size field is filled for only some rows; it gives once, few, many or a size class.

d_call: TRBD2; j_call: TRBJ2-5; clone_size: few; v_call: TRBV3-1; cdr3_aa: CASSPSASGIGGQETQYF; cdr3_nt: TGTGCCAGCAGCCCCTCGGCTAGCGGGATAGGAGGGCAAGAGACCCAGTACTTC
d_call: NA; j_call: TRBJ1-5; clone_size: NA; v_call: TRBV6-5; cdr3_aa: CASSYASREGNQPQHF; cdr3_nt: TGTGCCAGCAGTTACGCATCTAGGGAGGGCAATCAGCCCCAGCATTTT
d_call: NA; j_call: TRBJ2-5; clone_size: few; v_call: TRBV30; cdr3_aa: CAWTPIRDPQETQYF; cdr3_nt: TGTGCCTGGACCCCGATCCGGGATCCCCAAGAGACCCAGTACTTC
d_call: NA; j_call: TRBJ1-6; clone_size: many; v_call: TRBV6-1; cdr3_aa: CASSDEGGYNSPLHF; cdr3_nt: TGTGCCAGCAGTGACGAGGGGGGGTATAATTCACCCCTCCACTTT
d_call: NA; j_call: TRBJ2-3; clone_size: few; v_call: TRBV7-9; cdr3_aa: CASSGLTSTDTQYF; cdr3_nt: TGTGCCAGCAGTGGCCTGACAAGCACAGATACGCAGTATTTT
d_call: TRBD2; j_call: TRBJ2-7; clone_size: NA; v_call: TRBV6-2/TRBV6-3; cdr3_aa: CAAKKGLAGREQYF; cdr3_nt: TGTGCCGCAAAGAAGGGACTAGCGGGGCGAGAGCAGTACTTC
d_call: TRBD1; j_call: TRBJ2-2; clone_size: NA; v_call: TRBV13; cdr3_aa: CASSFTGTEPGELFF; cdr3_nt: TGTGCCAGCAGTTTTACCGGGACAGAGCCGGGGGAGCTGTTTTTT
d_call: TRBD1; j_call: TRBJ2-2; clone_size: many; v_call: TRBV24-1; cdr3_aa: CATSDPGTVSGELFF; cdr3_nt: TGTGCCACCAGTGACCCTGGGACAGTCTCTGGGGAGCTGTTTTTT
d_call: TRBD1; j_call: TRBJ1-5; clone_size: few; v_call: TRBV10-3; cdr3_aa: CAIGDRGANQPQHF; cdr3_nt: TGTGCCATCGGAGACAGGGGGGCCAATCAGCCCCAGCATTTT
d_call: TRBD2; j_call: TRBJ2-1; clone_size: few; v_call: TRBV29-1; cdr3_aa: CSVEAPGLAGGPGEQFF; cdr3_nt: TGCAGCGTTGAAGCCCCGGGACTAGCGGGAGGGCCTGGTGAGCAGTTCTTC
d_call: NA; j_call: TRBJ2-3; clone_size: few; v_call: TRBV28; cdr3_aa: CASSLHPGTYTDTQYF; cdr3_nt: TGTGCCAGCAGTTTACATCCGGGGACTTACACAGATACGCAGTATTTT
d_call: NA; j_call: TRBJ1-5; clone_size: few; v_call: TRBV6-2/TRBV6-3; cdr3_aa: CASVRYSNQPQHF; cdr3_nt: TGTGCCAGCGTTAGGTATAGCAATCAGCCCCAGCATTTT
d_call: NA; j_call: TRBJ1-1; clone_size: few; v_call: TRBV16; cdr3_aa: CASSQSWDNTEAFF; cdr3_nt: TGTGCCAGCAGCCAATCGTGGGACAACACTGAAGCTTTCTTT
d_call: TRBD1; j_call: TRBJ1-2; clone_size: many; v_call: TRBV5-1; cdr3_aa: CASSSRDRDNGYTF; cdr3_nt: TGCGCCAGCAGCTCCCGGGACAGGGATAACGGCTACACCTTC
d_call: NA; j_call: TRBJ1-4; clone_size: many; v_call: TRBV30; cdr3_aa: CAWSLQAYEKLFF; cdr3_nt: TGTGCCTGGAGTCTACAGGCCTATGAAAAACTGTTTTTT
d_call: TRBD2; j_call: TRBJ2-3; clone_size: few; v_call: TRBV9; cdr3_aa: CASSPRLIGRAQDTQYF; cdr3_nt: TGTGCCAGCAGCCCACGGTTGATCGGGAGGGCCCAAGATACGCAGTATTTT
d_call: NA; j_call: TRBJ2-2; clone_size: many; v_call: TRBV12-3/TRBV12-4; cdr3_aa: CASTRETGELFF; cdr3_nt: TGTGCCAGCACCAGGGAGACCGGGGAGCTGTTTTTT
d_call: NA; j_call: TRBJ2-3; clone_size: NA; v_call: TRBV7-2; cdr3_aa: CASRVGHQSDTQYF; cdr3_nt: TGTGCCAGCAGAGTGGGACACCAGTCAGATACGCAGTATTTT
d_call: NA; j_call: TRBJ2-7; clone_size: NA; v_call: TRBV3-1; cdr3_aa: CASKERSSYEQYF; cdr3_nt: TGTGCCAGCAAAGAGAGGAGCTCCTACGAGCAGTACTTC
d_call: TRBD1; j_call: TRBJ1-2; clone_size: many; v_call: TRBV11-1; cdr3_aa: CASSWSDRGNGYTF; cdr3_nt: TGTGCCAGCAGCTGGTCGGACAGGGGAAATGGCTACACCTTC
d_call: NA; j_call: TRBJ1-1; clone_size: NA; v_call: TRBV30; cdr3_aa: CAWSAMTGMNTEAFF; cdr3_nt: TGTGCCTGGAGTGCTATGACTGGGATGAACACTGAAGCTTTCTTT
d_call: NA; j_call: TRBJ1-1; clone_size: many; v_call: TRBV3-1; cdr3_aa: CASSQEPENTEAFF; cdr3_nt: TGTGCCAGCAGCCAAGAACCGGAGAACACTGAAGCTTTCTTT
d_call: NA; j_call: TRBJ2-2; clone_size: many; v_call: TRBV7-2; cdr3_aa: CASSRPSEGAGELFF; cdr3_nt: TGTGCCAGCAGCCGACCCTCAGAAGGCGCTGGGGAGCTGTTTTTT
d_call: TRBD1; j_call: TRBJ2-2; clone_size: NA; v_call: TRBV14; cdr3_aa: CASSQGQGNTGELFF; cdr3_nt: TGTGCCAGCAGCCAAGGACAGGGGAACACCGGGGAGCTGTTTTTT
d_call: NA; j_call: TRBJ1-1; clone_size: many; v_call: TRBV2; cdr3_aa: CASSDDTAEAFF; cdr3_nt: TGTGCCAGCAGTGACGACACGGCTGAAGCTTTCTTT
d_call: NA; j_call: TRBJ2-5; clone_size: many; v_call: TRBV20-1; cdr3_aa: CSASLGGETQYF; cdr3_nt: TGCAGTGCTAGTCTCGGAGGAGAGACCCAGTACTTC
d_call: NA; j_call: TRBJ2-7; clone_size: many; v_call: TRBV7-9; cdr3_aa: CASSLGLSYEQYF; cdr3_nt: TGTGCCAGCAGTTTAGGCCTCTCCTACGAGCAGTACTTC
d_call: NA; j_call: TRBJ2-5; clone_size: many; v_call: TRBV12-3/TRBV12-4; cdr3_aa: CASSLWAAVQETQYF; cdr3_nt: TGTGCCAGCAGTTTATGGGCGGCGGTGCAAGAGACCCAGTACTTC
d_call: TRBD1; j_call: TRBJ1-2; clone_size: many; v_call: TRBV12-3/TRBV12-4; cdr3_aa: CASTPGQGLDGYTF; cdr3_nt: TGTGCCAGCACCCCGGGACAGGGGCTTGATGGCTACACCTTC
d_call: TRBD1; j_call: TRBJ2-7; clone_size: few; v_call: TRBV7-8; cdr3_aa: CASSLASGRDRSSYEQYF; cdr3_nt: TGTGCCAGCAGCTTAGCTTCCGGGCGGGACAGGAGTTCCTACGAGCAGTACTTC
d_call: NA; j_call: TRBJ2-7; clone_size: few; v_call: TRBV9; cdr3_aa: CASSPLGDGSYEQYF; cdr3_nt: TGTGCCAGCAGCCCCCTTGGGGACGGCTCCTACGAGCAGTACTTC
d_call: TRBD1; j_call: TRBJ2-7; clone_size: NA; v_call: TRBV6-2/TRBV6-3; cdr3_aa: CASSYSGQGPTYEQYF; cdr3_nt: TGTGCCAGCAGTTACTCGGGACAGGGGCCCACCTACGAGCAGTACTTC
d_call: NA; j_call: TRBJ1-5; clone_size: many; v_call: TRBV6-5; cdr3_aa: CASSYSRIVSNQPQHF; cdr3_nt: TGTGCCAGCAGTTACTCGAGGATTGTCAGCAATCAGCCCCAGCATTTT
d_call: TRBD1; j_call: TRBJ2-5; clone_size: few; v_call: TRBV13; cdr3_aa: CASSLRVGTGWPQETQYF; cdr3_nt: TGTGCCAGCAGCTTAAGGGTTGGGACAGGCTGGCCCCAAGAGACCCAGTACTTC
d_call: NA; j_call: TRBJ2-3; clone_size: NA; v_call: TRBV28; cdr3_aa: CASSLRQGTTDTQYF; cdr3_nt: TGTGCCAGCAGTTTAAGGCAGGGAACCACAGATACGCAGTATTTT
d_call: NA; j_call: TRBJ1-1; clone_size: few; v_call: TRBV19; cdr3_aa: CASSMLANTEAFF; cdr3_nt: TGTGCCAGTAGTATGTTGGCAAACACTGAAGCTTTCTTT
d_call: TRBD1; j_call: TRBJ1-4; clone_size: few; v_call: TRBV24-1; cdr3_aa: CATSVGDSTNEKLFF; cdr3_nt: TGTGCCACCAGTGTGGGGGACAGTACTAATGAAAAACTGTTTTTT
d_call: NA; j_call: TRBJ1-3; clone_size: NA; v_call: TRBV4-1; cdr3_aa: CASSQDRVLSGNTIYF; cdr3_nt: TGCGCCAGCAGCCAAGACAGGGTTCTCTCTGGAAACACCATATATTTT
d_call: NA; j_call: TRBJ1-6; clone_size: NA; v_call: TRBV7-9; cdr3_aa: CASSLDYLSPLHF; cdr3_nt: TGTGCCAGCAGCTTAGACTACTTGTCACCCCTCCACTTT
d_call: TRBD1; j_call: TRBJ1-2; clone_size: few; v_call: TRBV29-1; cdr3_aa: CSVVDREEVGGYTF; cdr3_nt: TGCAGCGTGGTAGACAGGGAAGAAGTGGGTGGCTACACCTTC
d_call: TRBD1; j_call: TRBJ1-6; clone_size: NA; v_call: TRBV30; cdr3_aa: CAWSPPGGTSPLHF; cdr3_nt: TGTGCCTGGAGTCCCCCAGGGGGCACTTCACCCCTCCACTTT